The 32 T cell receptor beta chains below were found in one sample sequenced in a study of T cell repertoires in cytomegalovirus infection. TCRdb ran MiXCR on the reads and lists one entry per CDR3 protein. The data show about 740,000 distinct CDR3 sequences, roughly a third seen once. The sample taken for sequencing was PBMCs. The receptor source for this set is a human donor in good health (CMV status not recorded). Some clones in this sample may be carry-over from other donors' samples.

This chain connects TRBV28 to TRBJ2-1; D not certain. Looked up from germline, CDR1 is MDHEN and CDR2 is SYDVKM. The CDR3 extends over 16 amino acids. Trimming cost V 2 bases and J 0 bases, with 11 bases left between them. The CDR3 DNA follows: TGTGCCAGCAGTTTACCAGGAGCCAACTCCTACAATGAGCAGTTCTTC. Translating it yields CASSLPGANSYNEQFF.

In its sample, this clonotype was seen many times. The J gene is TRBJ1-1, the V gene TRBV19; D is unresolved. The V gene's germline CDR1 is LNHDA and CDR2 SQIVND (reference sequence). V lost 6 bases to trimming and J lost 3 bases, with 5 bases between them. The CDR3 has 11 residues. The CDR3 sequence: CASRAHTEAFF. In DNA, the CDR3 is TGTGCCAGTAGAGCACACACTGAAGCTTTCTTT.

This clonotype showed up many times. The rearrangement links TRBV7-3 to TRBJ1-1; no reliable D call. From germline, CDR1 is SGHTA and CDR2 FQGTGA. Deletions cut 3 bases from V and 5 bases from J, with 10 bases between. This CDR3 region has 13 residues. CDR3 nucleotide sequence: TGTGCCAGCAGCTTCGGACCCGGGACTGAAGCTTTCTTT. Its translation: CASSFGPGTEAFF.

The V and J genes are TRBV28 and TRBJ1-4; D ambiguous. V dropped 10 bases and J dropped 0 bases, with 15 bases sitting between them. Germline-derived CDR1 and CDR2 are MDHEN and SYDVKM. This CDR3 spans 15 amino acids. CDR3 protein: CATRAILPTNEKLFF. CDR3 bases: TGTGCCACCCGGGCCATCCTACCAACTAATGAAAAACTGTTTTTT.

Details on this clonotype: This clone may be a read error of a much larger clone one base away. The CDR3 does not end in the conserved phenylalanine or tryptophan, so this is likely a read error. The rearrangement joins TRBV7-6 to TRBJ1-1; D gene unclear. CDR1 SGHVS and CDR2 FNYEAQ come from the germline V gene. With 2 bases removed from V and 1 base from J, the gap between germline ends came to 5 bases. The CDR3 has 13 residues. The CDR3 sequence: CASSLQKNTEAFY. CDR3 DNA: TGTGCCAGCAGCTTACAGAAGAACACTGAAGCTTTCTAT.

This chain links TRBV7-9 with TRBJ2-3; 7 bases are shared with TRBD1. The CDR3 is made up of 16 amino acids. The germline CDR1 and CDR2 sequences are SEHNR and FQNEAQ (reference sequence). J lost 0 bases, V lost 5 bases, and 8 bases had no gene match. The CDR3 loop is CASSPRQGWSTDTQYF. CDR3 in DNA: TGTGCCAGCAGCCCGCGACAGGGTTGGAGCACAGATACGCAGTATTTT.

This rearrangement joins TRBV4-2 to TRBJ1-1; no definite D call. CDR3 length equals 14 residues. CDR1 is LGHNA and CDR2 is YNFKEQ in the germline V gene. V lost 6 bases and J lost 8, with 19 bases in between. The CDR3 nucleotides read TGTGCCAGCAGACCCCTCTCTGACAACCCGGAAGCTTTCTTT. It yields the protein CASRPLSDNPEAFF.

The CDR3 nucleotides are TGTGCCTGGAGTGTACAACATGGCTACACCTTC. This sequence encodes CAWSVQHGYTF. The chain carries TRBV30 and TRBJ1-2; D uncertain. The CDR3 is made up of 11 amino acids. Germline-derived CDR1 and CDR2 are GTSNPN and SVGIG (reference sequence). The V end lost 0 bases, the J end lost 6 bases, and 5 bases lay between the germline ends.

CDR3: CSATRRNRLSQPQHF. The DNA for the CDR3 is TGCAGTGCTACCCGACGGAACAGGCTGAGTCAGCCCCAGCATTTT. The V and J genes are TRBV20-1 and TRBJ1-5; D possibly corresponds to TRBD1 (5 bases). The V end was cut by 4 bases, the J end by 6 bases, with 19 bases between. The CDR3 sequence is 15 residues long. Per the germline V gene, CDR1 is DFQATT and CDR2 is SNEGSKA (reference sequence).

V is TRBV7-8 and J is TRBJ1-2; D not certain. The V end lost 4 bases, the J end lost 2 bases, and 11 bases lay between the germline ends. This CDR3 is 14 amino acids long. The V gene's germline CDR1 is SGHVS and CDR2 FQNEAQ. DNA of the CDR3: TGTGCCAGCAGCTCCTTGATGGCCAACTATGGCTACACCTTC. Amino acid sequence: CASSSLMANYGYTF.

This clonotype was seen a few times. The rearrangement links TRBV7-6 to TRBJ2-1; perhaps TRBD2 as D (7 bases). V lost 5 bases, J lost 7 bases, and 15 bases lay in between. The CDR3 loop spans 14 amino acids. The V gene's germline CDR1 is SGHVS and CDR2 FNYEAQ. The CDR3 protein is CASSPGGGANEQFF. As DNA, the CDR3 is TGTGCCAGCAGCCCCGGTGGGGGGGCTAATGAGCAGTTCTTC.

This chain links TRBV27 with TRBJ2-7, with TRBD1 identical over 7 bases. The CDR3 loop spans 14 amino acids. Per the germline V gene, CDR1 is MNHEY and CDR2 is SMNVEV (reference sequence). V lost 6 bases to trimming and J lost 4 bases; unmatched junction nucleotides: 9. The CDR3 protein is CASRRTQGPYEQYF. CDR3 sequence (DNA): TGTGCCAGCAGGCGGACACAGGGGCCTTACGAGCAGTACTTC.

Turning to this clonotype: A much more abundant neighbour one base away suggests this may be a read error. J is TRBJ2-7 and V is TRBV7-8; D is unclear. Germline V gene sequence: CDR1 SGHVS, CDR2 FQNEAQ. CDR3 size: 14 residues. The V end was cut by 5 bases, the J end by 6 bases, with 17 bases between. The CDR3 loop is CASSVDPGPTEQYF. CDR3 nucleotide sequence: TGTGCCAGCAGCGTAGACCCGGGTCCTACCGAGCAGTACTTC.

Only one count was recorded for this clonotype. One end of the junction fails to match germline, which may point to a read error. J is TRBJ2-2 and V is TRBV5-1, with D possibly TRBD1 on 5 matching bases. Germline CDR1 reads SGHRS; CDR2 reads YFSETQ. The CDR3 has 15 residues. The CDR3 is CDSRPGNANTGELFF. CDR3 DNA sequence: TGCGACAGCAGACCAGGGAATGCGAACACCGGGGAGCTGTTTTTT.

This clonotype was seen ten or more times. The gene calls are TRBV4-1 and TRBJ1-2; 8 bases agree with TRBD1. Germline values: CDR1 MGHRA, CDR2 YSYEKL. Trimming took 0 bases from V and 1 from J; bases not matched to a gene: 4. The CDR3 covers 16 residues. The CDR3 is CASSQDGTGLNYGYTF. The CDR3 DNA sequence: TGCGCCAGCAGCCAAGATGGGACAGGCCTTAACTATGGCTACACCTTC.

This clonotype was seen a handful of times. The CDR3 loop is CSARDQFGRAGVNEQYF. In nucleotides, the CDR3 is TGCAGTGCTAGAGATCAGTTCGGGAGGGCAGGGGTGAACGAGCAGTACTTC. The chain uses TRBV20-1 and TRBJ2-7, with 8 bases that match TRBD2. The CDR3 runs to 17 residues. The germline V gene has CDR1 DFQATT and CDR2 SNEGSKA (reference sequence). The junction had 15 bases not matched to a gene; V was cut back by 0 bases and J by 5 bases.

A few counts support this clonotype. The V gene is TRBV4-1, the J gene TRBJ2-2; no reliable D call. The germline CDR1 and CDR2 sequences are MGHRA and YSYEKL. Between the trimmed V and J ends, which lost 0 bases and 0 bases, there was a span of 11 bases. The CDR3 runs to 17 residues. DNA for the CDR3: TGCGCCAGCAGCCAAGACGAAGAGTATTCGAACACCGGGGAGCTGTTTTTT. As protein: CASSQDEEYSNTGELFF.

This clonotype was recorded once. The CDR3 coding sequence is TGTGCCAGCAGTTACGGCTCTCTTTGGGGCACTGAAGCTTTCTTT. Amino acid sequence: CASSYGSLWGTEAFF. The J gene is TRBJ1-1, the V gene TRBV6-5; D gene unclear. The germline V gene has CDR1 MNHEY and CDR2 SVGAGI. V was clipped by 2 bases and J by 4 bases, with 14 bases between them. The CDR3 is made up of 15 amino acids.

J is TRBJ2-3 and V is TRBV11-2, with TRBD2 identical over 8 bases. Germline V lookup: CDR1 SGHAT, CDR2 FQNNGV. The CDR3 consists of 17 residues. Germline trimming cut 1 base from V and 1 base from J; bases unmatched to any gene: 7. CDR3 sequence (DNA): TGTGCCAGCAGCTTAGGTTTCAGCGGGAGTCGCACAGATACGCAGTATTTT. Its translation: CASSLGFSGSRTDTQYF. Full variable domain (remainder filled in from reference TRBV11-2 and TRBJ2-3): EAGVAQSPRYKIIEKRQSVAFWCNPISGHATLYWYQQILGQGPKLLIQFQNNGVVDDSQLPKDRFSAERLKGVDSTLKIQPAKLEDSAVYLCASSLGFSGSRTDTQYFGPGTRLTVL.

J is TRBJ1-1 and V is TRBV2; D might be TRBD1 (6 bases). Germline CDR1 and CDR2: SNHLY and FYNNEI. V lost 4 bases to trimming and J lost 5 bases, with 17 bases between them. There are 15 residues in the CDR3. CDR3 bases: TGTGCCAGCAGTGTGCGGGGGGGGGCGCCGACTGAAGCTTTCTTT. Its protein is CASSVRGGAPTEAFF. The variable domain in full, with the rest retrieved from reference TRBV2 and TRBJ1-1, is EPEVTQTPSHQVTQMGQEVILRCVPISNHLYFYWYRQILGQKVEFLVSFYNNEISEKSEIFDDQFSVERPDGSNFTLKIRSTKLEDSAMYFCASSVRGGAPTEAFFGQGTRLTVV.

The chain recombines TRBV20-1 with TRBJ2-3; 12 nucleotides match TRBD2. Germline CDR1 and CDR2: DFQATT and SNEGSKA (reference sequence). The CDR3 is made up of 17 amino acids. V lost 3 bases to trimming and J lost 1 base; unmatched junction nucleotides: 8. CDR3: CSARLAGGRKGTDTQYF. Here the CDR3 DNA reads TGCAGTGCTAGGCTAGCGGGGGGGCGTAAGGGCACAGATACGCAGTATTTT.

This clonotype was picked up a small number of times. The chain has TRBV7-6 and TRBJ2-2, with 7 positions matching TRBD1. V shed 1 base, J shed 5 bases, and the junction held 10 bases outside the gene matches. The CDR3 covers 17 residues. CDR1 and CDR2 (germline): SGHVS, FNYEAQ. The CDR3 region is CASSLGWAGGRTGELFF. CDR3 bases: TGTGCCAGCAGCTTAGGTTGGGCAGGGGGTCGGACCGGGGAGCTGTTTTTT.

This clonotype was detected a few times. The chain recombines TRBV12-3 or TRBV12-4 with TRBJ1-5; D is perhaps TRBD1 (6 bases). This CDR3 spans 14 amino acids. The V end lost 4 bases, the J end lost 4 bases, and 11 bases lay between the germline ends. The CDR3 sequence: CASSYREGNQPQHF. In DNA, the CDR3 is TGTGCCAGCAGTTACAGGGAGGGTAATCAGCCCCAGCATTTT.

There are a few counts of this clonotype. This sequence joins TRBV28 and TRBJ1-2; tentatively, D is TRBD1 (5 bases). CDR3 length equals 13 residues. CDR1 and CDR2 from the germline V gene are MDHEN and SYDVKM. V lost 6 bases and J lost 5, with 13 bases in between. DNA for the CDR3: TGTGCCAGCAGGGGGACCGAGGATTATGGCTACACCTTC. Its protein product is CASRGTEDYGYTF.

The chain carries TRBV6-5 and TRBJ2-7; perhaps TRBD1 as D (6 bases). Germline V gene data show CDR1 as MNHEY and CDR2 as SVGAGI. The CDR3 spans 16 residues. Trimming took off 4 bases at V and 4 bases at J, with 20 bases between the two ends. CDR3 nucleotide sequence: TGTGCCAGCAGTTGGTCGTCCGGGACAAAACATTACGAGCAGTACTTC. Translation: CASSWSSGTKHYEQYF.

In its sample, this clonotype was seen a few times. Here the CDR3 reads CASSPSLSLGFTEAFF. CDR3 nucleotides: TGTGCCAGCAGTCCATCTCTCTCTTTAGGGTTCACTGAAGCTTTCTTT. This chain connects TRBV28 to TRBJ1-1, with unresolved D. The germline V gene has CDR1 MDHEN and CDR2 SYDVKM. With 5 bases removed from V and 4 bases from J, the gap between germline ends came to 20 bases. The CDR3 is 16 residues long. The full variable domain, rest sourced from reference TRBV28 and TRBJ1-1, is DVKVTQSSRYLVKRTGEKVFLECVQDMDHENMFWYRQDPGLGLRLIYFSYDVKMKEKGDIPEGYSVSREKKERFSLILESASTNQTSMYLCASSPSLSLGFTEAFFGQGTRLTVV.

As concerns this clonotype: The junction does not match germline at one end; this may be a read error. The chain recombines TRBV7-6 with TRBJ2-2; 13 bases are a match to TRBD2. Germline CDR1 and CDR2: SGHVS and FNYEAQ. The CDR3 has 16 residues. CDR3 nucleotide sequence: TGTGCTAGCAGCCTTGGACTAGCGGGAGCGACCGGGGAGCTGTTTTTT. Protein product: CASSLGLAGATGELFF.

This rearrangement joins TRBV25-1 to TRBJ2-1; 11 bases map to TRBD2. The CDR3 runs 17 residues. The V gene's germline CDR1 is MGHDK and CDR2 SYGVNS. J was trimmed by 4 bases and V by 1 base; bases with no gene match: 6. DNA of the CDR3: TGTGCCAGCAGTGAATTACCCGGGACTAGCGGATACAATGAGCAGTTCTTC. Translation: CASSELPGTSGYNEQFF. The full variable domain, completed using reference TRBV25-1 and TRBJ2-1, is EADIYQTPRYLVIGTGKKITLECSQTMGHDKMYWYQQDPGMELHLIHYSYGVNSTEKGDLSSESTVSRIRTEHFPLTLESARPSHTSQYLCASSELPGTSGYNEQFFGPGTRLTVL.

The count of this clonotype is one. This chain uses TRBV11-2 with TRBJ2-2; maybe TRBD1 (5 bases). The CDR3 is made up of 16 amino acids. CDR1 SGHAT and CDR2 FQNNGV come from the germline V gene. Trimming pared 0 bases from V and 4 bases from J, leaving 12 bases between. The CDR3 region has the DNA TGTGCCAGCAGCTTAGATACAATGCAGGGCACCGGGGAGCTGTTTTTT. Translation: CASSLDTMQGTGELFF.

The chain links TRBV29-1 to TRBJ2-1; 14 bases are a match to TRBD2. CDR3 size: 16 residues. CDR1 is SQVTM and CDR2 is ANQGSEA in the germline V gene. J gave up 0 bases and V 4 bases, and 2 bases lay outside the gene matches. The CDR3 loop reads CSVGTSGRSSYNEQFF. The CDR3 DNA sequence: TGCAGCGTTGGGACTAGCGGGAGGAGCTCCTACAATGAGCAGTTCTTC.

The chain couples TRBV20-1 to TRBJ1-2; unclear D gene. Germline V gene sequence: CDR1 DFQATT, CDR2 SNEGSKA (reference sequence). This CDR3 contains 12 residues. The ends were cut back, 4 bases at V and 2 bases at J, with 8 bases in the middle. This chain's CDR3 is CSANPINYGYTF. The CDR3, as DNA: TGCAGTGCTAACCCCATAAACTATGGCTACACCTTC.

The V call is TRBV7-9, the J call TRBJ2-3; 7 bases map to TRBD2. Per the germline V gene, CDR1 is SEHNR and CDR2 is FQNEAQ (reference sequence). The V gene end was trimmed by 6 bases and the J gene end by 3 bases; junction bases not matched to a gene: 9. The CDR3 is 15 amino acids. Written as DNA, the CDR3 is TGTGCCAGCAGTTATAGCGGGCCCGGGACAGATACGCAGTATTTT. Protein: CASSYSGPGTDTQYF.